This T cell receptor (beta chain) was sequenced for a study of blood T cell repertoires in COVID-19. In the study overall: Samples came from the United States, Italy and Spain, spanning acute and convalescent COVID-19. Nucleic acid was either cDNA or gDNA, and it came from T cells, B-cell-depleted T cells, or PBMCs.

The repertoire was sequenced with immunoSEQ multiplex PCR; TCRdb's copy has only in-frame clones and lacks some. The data contain under 200,000 clones, around nine tenths of them singletons. This CDR3 is built from 16 residues. The V gene's germline CDR1 is SGHRS and CDR2 YFSETQ. V dropped 0 bases and J dropped 3 bases, with 13 bases sitting between them. This sequence was found in a man aged 45-60 years with acute or convalescent COVID-19. This rearrangement joins TRBV5-1 to TRBJ1-3; a weak D match, TRBD1 (5 bases). Sequenced sample: peripheral blood. The CDR3 region is CASSLVGQGYGNTIYF. The DNA of the CDR3 is TGCGCCAGCAGCTTGGTTGGGCAGGGTTATGGAAACACCATATATTTT.